The clone carrying this T cell receptor (beta chain) was observed a single time. What it binds is not known. This specimen belongs to a study of T cell responses to AZD1222 COVID-19 vaccine. Points from the study as a whole: Baseline seropositivity characterized only a handful of AZD1222 recipients.

Clones were sequenced by immunoSEQ multiplex PCR, and TCRdb holds only the in-frame ones, with some missing. The sample has about 120,000 clones, around nine tenths seen once. The CDR3 is 15 residues long. Germline CDR1 and CDR2: MNHEY and SMNVEV (reference sequence). V lost 5 bases and J 0 bases, leaving 11 bases between the germline ends. The sequences come from peripheral blood, collected 28 days after the second dose of the MenACWY control vaccine. The J gene is TRBJ2-1, the V gene TRBV27; D tentatively fits TRBD1 or TRBD2 (5 bases each). The clonotype comes from an adult who received the MenACWY meningococcal vaccine as a control. The CDR3 loop reads CASSNVGGSYNEQFF. The DNA of the CDR3 is TGTGCCAGCAGTAACGTTGGGGGCTCCTACAATGAGCAGTTCTTC.